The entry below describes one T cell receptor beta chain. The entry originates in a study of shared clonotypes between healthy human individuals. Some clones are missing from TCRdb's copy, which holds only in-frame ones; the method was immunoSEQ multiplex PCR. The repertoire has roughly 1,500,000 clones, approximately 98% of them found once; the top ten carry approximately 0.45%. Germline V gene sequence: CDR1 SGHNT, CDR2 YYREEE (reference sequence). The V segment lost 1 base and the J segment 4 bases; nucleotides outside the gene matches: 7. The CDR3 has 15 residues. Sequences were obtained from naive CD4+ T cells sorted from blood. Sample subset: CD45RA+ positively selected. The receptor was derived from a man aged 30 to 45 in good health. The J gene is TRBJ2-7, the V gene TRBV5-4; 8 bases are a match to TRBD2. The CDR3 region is CASSLLGLGTYEQYF. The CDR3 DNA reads TGTGCCAGCAGCTTGTTGGGACTAGGAACTTACGAGCAGTACTTC. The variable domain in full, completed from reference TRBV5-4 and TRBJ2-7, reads ETGVTQSPTHLIKTRGQQVTLRCSSQSGHNTVSWYQQALGQGPQFIFQYYREEENGRGNFPPRFSGLQFPNYSSELNVNALELDDSALYLCASSLLGLGTYEQYFGPGTRLTVT.